This T cell receptor beta chain was sequenced during a study of response to subunit inactivated influenza vaccine. Study-wide findings and caveats: Authors suggested each seasonal flu vaccination may recruit only limited numbers of new T cells.

A single record per CDR3 protein comes from TCRdb applying MiXCR to the RT-PCR reads. The table shows about 500,000 distinct CDR3 sequences, with 16% occurring only once. This clonotype was found many times. Its antigen is currently unknown. Germline V CDR1 and CDR2: SGHRS, YFSETQ. The CDR3 consists of 14 residues. Germline trimming cut 7 bases from V and 4 bases from J; bases unmatched to any gene: 5. This rearrangement joins TRBV5-1 to TRBJ2-3; TRBD2 matches 11 bases. The origin of this receptor is a man in his fifties or sixties who received an inactivated influenza vaccine. The specimen comprised CD4+ T cells sorted from PBMCs, sampled around 25 months after vaccination. For the CDR3, the DNA is TGCGCCAGCCGAACTAGCGGGAGCGCAGATACGCAGTATTTT. This gives the protein CASRTSGSADTQYF.